These 15 T cell receptor beta chains came from one sample sequenced in a study of cytomegalovirus exposure and HLA in healthy donors. In the PCR, 60 Vbeta and 13 Jbeta primers were used. Sequenced by immunoSEQ multiplex PCR; TCRdb stores in-frame clones only, minus some. The table includes 100,000 to 150,000 clones, roughly four fifths detected once. The sample was PBMCs. These receptor sequences come from a girl aged 2-10 years in good health and CMV-seronegative.

This sequence joins TRBV6-6 and TRBJ2-2; 8 bases match TRBD2. Germline V gives CDR1 MNHNY, CDR2 SVGAGI (reference sequence). V lost 7 bases, J lost 2 bases, and 9 bases stayed unmatched. This CDR3 contains 16 residues. The CDR3 sequence: CASKLPAGGNTGELFF. CDR3 nucleotides: TGTGCCAGCAAGCTTCCCGCGGGGGGAAACACCGGGGAGCTGTTTTTT.

The chain has TRBV5-5 and TRBJ2-1, with 7 bases matching TRBD1. CDR1 and CDR2 (germline): SGHKS, YYEKEE (reference sequence). The J segment lost 4 bases and the V segment lost 4 bases, leaving 5 bases of the junction unmatched. The CDR3 has 14 amino acids. The CDR3 DNA reads TGTGCCAGCAGCATATGGACAGGATACAATGAGCAGTTCTTC. Protein sequence: CASSIWTGYNEQFF.

The chain has TRBV6-1 and TRBJ2-5; perhaps TRBD1 as D (5 bases). Germline CDR1 and CDR2: MNHNS and SASEGT. V lost 4 bases and J lost 3, with 9 bases in between. The CDR3 is 13 residues long. The CDR3 spells CASSGTLEETQYF. In nucleotides, the CDR3 is TGTGCCAGCAGTGGGACATTGGAAGAGACCCAGTACTTC.

A few counts support this clone. V usage is TRBV4-3 and J usage is TRBJ2-1; TRBD2 might be the D (6 bases). Germline V gives CDR1 LGHNA, CDR2 YSLEER. This CDR3 region has 17 residues. Trimming removed 0 bases from V and 3 bases from J, with 15 bases in between. The chain's CDR3 is CASSQDRFGSLYNEQFF. CDR3 DNA sequence: TGCGCCAGCAGCCAAGATAGGTTCGGGAGCCTCTACAATGAGCAGTTCTTC.

The sample holds a few counts of this clone. V is TRBV12-5 and J is TRBJ2-5; tentative D call: TRBD1 (5 bases). Looked up from germline, CDR1 is LGHNT and CDR2 is FRNRAP. CDR3 length equals 16 residues. Trimming took 6 bases from V and 2 from J, leaving 19 bases between them. CDR3 protein: CASGPPMQGLQETQYF. The DNA for the CDR3 is TGTGCTAGTGGCCCTCCGATGCAGGGCCTTCAAGAGACCCAGTACTTC.

CDR3 sequence: CAWSARGREQFF. CDR3 nucleotides: TGTGCCTGGAGTGCGAGGGGGCGAGAGCAGTTCTTC. The genes are TRBV30 and TRBJ2-1; 7 bases align to TRBD1. The germline V gene has CDR1 GTSNPN and CDR2 SVGIG (reference sequence). J lost 10 bases, V lost 1 base, and 4 bases had no gene match. The CDR3 is made up of 12 amino acids.

The sample holds a few counts of this clone. This chain uses TRBV6-6 with TRBJ2-1; D gene ambiguous. Trimming removed 2 bases at V and 9 bases at J, with 8 bases between. Germline V gene sequence: CDR1 MNHNY, CDR2 SVGAGI (reference sequence). The CDR3 sequence is 12 residues long. CDR3 protein: CASSYLNGEQFF. The CDR3 nucleotides are TGTGCCAGCAGTTACCTCAACGGTGAGCAGTTCTTC.

This chain connects TRBV27 to TRBJ1-4, with D unclear. CDR1 and CDR2 from the germline V gene are MNHEY and SMNVEV (reference sequence). Trimming cost V 2 bases and J 3 bases, with 10 bases left between them. The CDR3 has 15 residues. The CDR3 coding sequence is TGTGCCAGCAGTTTAGTTTCGGGATCTAATGAAAAACTGTTTTTT. It translates to CASSLVSGSNEKLFF.

The CDR3 here is CASRPGTSGGSYEQYF. In nucleotides, the CDR3 is TGTGCCAGCAGACCCGGGACTAGCGGGGGCTCCTACGAGCAGTACTTC. V gene TRBV27 combines with J gene TRBJ2-7, with 14 nucleotides matching TRBD2. The V and J ends lost 6 bases and 0 bases, in that order; junction bases with no gene match: 4. Germline CDR1 reads MNHEY; CDR2 reads SMNVEV (reference sequence). The CDR3 extends over 16 amino acids.

The chain has TRBV27 and TRBJ2-2; D is uncertain. V lost 1 base and J 5 bases, leaving 5 bases between the germline ends. CDR1 is MNHEY, CDR2 SMNVEV, per germline (reference sequence). The CDR3 runs to 13 residues. The CDR3, as DNA: TGTGCCAGCAGTTTATTGTCGACCGGGGAGCTGTTTTTT. This codes for CASSLLSTGELFF.

The chain employs TRBV19 and TRBJ2-2, with a weak D call TRBD2 (6 bases). Trimming took 1 base from V and 5 from J, leaving 11 bases between them. Looked up from germline, CDR1 is LNHDA and CDR2 is SQIVND (reference sequence). CDR3 length: 15 amino acids. The CDR3 DNA sequence: TGTGCCAGTAGTATAGTGCGAGGGAGGACCGGGGAGCTGTTTTTT. Protein product: CASSIVRGRTGELFF.

CDR3 DNA: TGTGCCAGCAGCTTAGATCGGGGGACCCAGTACTTC. Encoded protein: CASSLDRGTQYF. The chain couples TRBV7-2 to TRBJ2-5; D possibly corresponds to TRBD2 (5 bases). The ends were cut back, 1 base at V and 7 bases at J, with 7 bases in the middle. CDR1 is SGHTA and CDR2 is FQGNSA in the germline V gene. There are 12 residues in the CDR3.

The rearrangement joins TRBV19 to TRBJ2-1, with D maybe TRBD1 (8 bases). Germline V gene data show CDR1 as LNHDA and CDR2 as SQIVND (reference sequence). V lost 6 bases to trimming and J lost 7 bases, with 19 bases between them. The CDR3 spans 15 residues. The CDR3 here is CASSQTGGGPNEQFF. For the CDR3, the DNA is TGTGCCAGTAGCCAAACAGGGGGAGGGCCGAATGAGCAGTTCTTC.

This clone was recorded only once. This chain joins TRBV2 and TRBJ2-3; D possibly corresponds to TRBD2 (5 bases). Germline CDR1 is SNHLY and CDR2 is FYNNEI. The V gene lost 3 bases and the J gene lost 14 bases, with 12 bases spanning the gap. The CDR3 consists of 11 residues. In nucleotides, the CDR3 is TGTGCCAGCAGTGACGGAGGCCTAGGGTATTTT. Translating gives CASSDGGLGYF.

This clone was detected only once. The gene calls are TRBV4-2 and TRBJ2-7; D not resolved. Germline CDR1 reads LGHNA; CDR2 reads YNFKEQ. The CDR3 spans 14 residues. V gave up 0 bases and J gave up 3 bases, with 9 bases separating them. The CDR3 sequence: CASSQESANYEQYF. The CDR3 region has the DNA TGTGCCAGCAGCCAAGAGTCAGCGAACTACGAGCAGTACTTC.